Listed below are T cell receptor beta chains from one sample, sequenced in a study of OX40 agonist ivuxolimab in advanced cancers. Here immunoSEQ multiplex PCR was the method, and the copy in TCRdb shows in-frame clones only, minus some. Of 60,000 to 65,000 clones detected, approximately 79% appear once; the ten largest clones hold approximately 2%. The input for sequencing was CD4+ or CD8+ T cells sorted from blood, taken in a trial of the OX40 agonist ivuxolimab. The receptors originated from an adult with an advanced solid tumor such as melanoma, head and neck, liver or kidney cancer. Each CDR3 is given with its conserved first and last residue. The D gene is left open where the match is weak. Size is stated for part of the rows, as once, few or many counts, or as a class when the clone is expanded.

v_call: TRBV11-1; clone_size: once; j_call: TRBJ1-2; cdr3_length: 13; d_call: TRBD1; cdr3_nt: TGTGCCAGCAGCTGGGACAGGAGAAATGGCTACACCTTC; cdr3_aa: CASSWDRRNGYTF
v_call: TRBV29-1; clone_size: NA; j_call: TRBJ2-1; cdr3_length: 13; d_call: NA; cdr3_nt: TGCAGCGTTGCTGGGGGAGTTGTCAATGAGCAGTTCTTC; cdr3_aa: CSVAGGVVNEQFF
v_call: TRBV28; clone_size: once; j_call: TRBJ1-3; cdr3_length: 14; d_call: NA; cdr3_nt: TGTGCCAGCACCAGGGGACGGCTTGGAAACACCATATATTTT; cdr3_aa: CASTRGRLGNTIYF
v_call: TRBV28; clone_size: NA; j_call: TRBJ2-7; cdr3_length: 12; d_call: NA; cdr3_nt: TGTGCCAGCTCCTCCCCTAGGTACGAGCAGTACTTC; cdr3_aa: CASSSPRYEQYF
v_call: TRBV9; clone_size: NA; j_call: TRBJ1-3; cdr3_length: 16; d_call: TRBD1; cdr3_nt: TGTGCCAGCAGTCCTACCACAGGGGTCTCTGGAAACACCATATATTTT; cdr3_aa: CASSPTTGVSGNTIYF
v_call: TRBV30; clone_size: NA; j_call: TRBJ2-3; cdr3_length: 13; d_call: TRBD2; cdr3_nt: TGTGCCCGAAGCGGGGGAAGCACAGATACGCAGTATTTT; cdr3_aa: CARSGGSTDTQYF
v_call: TRBV7-2; clone_size: NA; j_call: TRBJ2-5; cdr3_length: 15; d_call: TRBD2; cdr3_nt: TGTGCCAGCAGCTTTGAGGCTAGCGGGATGGAGACCCAGTACTTC; cdr3_aa: CASSFEASGMETQYF
v_call: TRBV28; clone_size: once; j_call: TRBJ2-1; cdr3_length: 14; d_call: TRBD2; cdr3_nt: TGTGCCAGCAACTCCGGGACTAGTTTTGGTGAGCAGTTCTTC; cdr3_aa: CASNSGTSFGEQFF
v_call: TRBV28; clone_size: NA; j_call: TRBJ2-1; cdr3_length: 15; d_call: NA; cdr3_nt: TGTGCCAGCAGCTTAGCGCCGAGCTCCTACAATGAGCAGTTCTTC; cdr3_aa: CASSLAPSSYNEQFF
v_call: TRBV20-1; clone_size: NA; j_call: TRBJ1-1; cdr3_length: 11; d_call: NA; cdr3_nt: TGCAGTGCGAGGGGGGACACTGAAGCTTTCTTT; cdr3_aa: CSARGDTEAFF
v_call: TRBV7-3; clone_size: NA; j_call: TRBJ2-2; cdr3_length: 17; d_call: TRBD2; cdr3_nt: TGTGCCAGCAGTAGAAGTATCGGACTAGCGGAGACCGGGGAGCTGTTTTTT; cdr3_aa: CASSRSIGLAETGELFF
v_call: TRBV4-1; clone_size: once; j_call: TRBJ2-1; cdr3_length: 13; d_call: NA; cdr3_nt: TGCGCCAGCAGCCAAGAGGGTGGAGGGGAGCAGTTCTTC; cdr3_aa: CASSQEGGGEQFF
v_call: TRBV5-5; clone_size: NA; j_call: TRBJ2-7; cdr3_length: 15; d_call: TRBD2; cdr3_nt: TGTGCCAGCAGCTTGGAACTAGCGCCTACTTACGAGCAGTACTTC; cdr3_aa: CASSLELAPTYEQYF
v_call: TRBV7-9; clone_size: NA; j_call: TRBJ2-2; cdr3_length: 14; d_call: TRBD1; cdr3_nt: TGTGCCAGCGGTCTGGACAGGAAGGCCGGGGAGCTGTTTTTT; cdr3_aa: CASGLDRKAGELFF
v_call: TRBV9; clone_size: NA; j_call: TRBJ2-7; cdr3_length: 14; d_call: NA; cdr3_nt: TGTGCCAGCAGCGTAGGGTTTAGGGACTACGAGCAGTACTTC; cdr3_aa: CASSVGFRDYEQYF
v_call: TRBV11-3; clone_size: NA; j_call: TRBJ2-7; cdr3_length: 13; d_call: NA; cdr3_nt: TGTGCCAGCAGCTTAATGCCCTCCTACGAGCAGTACTTC; cdr3_aa: CASSLMPSYEQYF
v_call: TRBV27; clone_size: NA; j_call: TRBJ2-3; cdr3_length: 12; d_call: NA; cdr3_nt: TGTGCCAGCTCCCGGGGCGCAGATACGCAGTATTTT; cdr3_aa: CASSRGADTQYF
v_call: TRBV7-9; clone_size: NA; j_call: TRBJ2-2; cdr3_length: 18; d_call: TRBD2; cdr3_nt: TGTGCCAGCAGCAAGGCCGGGACTAGCGGGAGTCGGGGCGGGGAGCTGTTTTTT; cdr3_aa: CASSKAGTSGSRGGELFF
v_call: TRBV7-9; clone_size: NA; j_call: TRBJ2-5; cdr3_length: 13; d_call: TRBD2; cdr3_nt: TGTGCCAGCAGCCCTAGCGGGGAAGAGACCCAGTACTTC; cdr3_aa: CASSPSGEETQYF
v_call: TRBV2; clone_size: NA; j_call: TRBJ1-5; cdr3_length: 14; d_call: NA; cdr3_nt: TGTGCCAGCAGTGACAAACTTCCCCTCCAGCCCCAGCATTTT; cdr3_aa: CASSDKLPLQPQHF
v_call: TRBV27; clone_size: NA; j_call: TRBJ1-6; cdr3_length: 15; d_call: TRBD1; cdr3_nt: TGTGCCAGCAGTTGGGTCGGGACAGTCGGTCCTCCCCTCCACTTT; cdr3_aa: CASSWVGTVGPPLHF
v_call: TRBV6-1; clone_size: many; j_call: TRBJ2-2; cdr3_length: 15; d_call: TRBD1; cdr3_nt: TGTGCCAGCAAGATGGACAGGCGGGCGGGTGGGGAGCTGTTTTTT; cdr3_aa: CASKMDRRAGGELFF
v_call: TRBV30; clone_size: NA; j_call: TRBJ1-3; cdr3_length: 13; d_call: NA; cdr3_nt: TGTGCCTGGAGTACTGGGGCTGGAAACACCATATATTTT; cdr3_aa: CAWSTGAGNTIYF
v_call: TRBV19; clone_size: NA; j_call: TRBJ2-5; cdr3_length: 12; d_call: NA; cdr3_nt: TGTGCCAGTAGCTCCGCCCCGGGGACCCAGTACTTC; cdr3_aa: CASSSAPGTQYF
v_call: TRBV7-3; clone_size: NA; j_call: TRBJ1-1; cdr3_length: 14; d_call: NA; cdr3_nt: TGTGCCAGCAGCCTCGGGCCGTTTAACACTGAAGCTTTCTTT; cdr3_aa: CASSLGPFNTEAFF
v_call: TRBV2; clone_size: NA; j_call: TRBJ1-4; cdr3_length: 14; d_call: NA; cdr3_nt: TGTGCCAGCAGTCACGAGAGTCTGAATGAAAAACTGTTTTTT; cdr3_aa: CASSHESLNEKLFF
v_call: TRBV29-1; clone_size: once; j_call: TRBJ1-3; cdr3_length: 14; d_call: NA; cdr3_nt: TGCAGCCTTACTGGGGGCCTGGTGGGAAACACCATATATTTT; cdr3_aa: CSLTGGLVGNTIYF
v_call: TRBV9; clone_size: NA; j_call: TRBJ2-3; cdr3_length: 14; d_call: NA; cdr3_nt: TGTGCCAGCAGCGTAGAGGGTGGAGGACATACGCAGTATTTT; cdr3_aa: CASSVEGGGHTQYF
v_call: TRBV7-9; clone_size: NA; j_call: TRBJ2-3; cdr3_length: 16; d_call: NA; cdr3_nt: TGTGCCAGCAGCTTAGGGGCGGGAACTAGCACAGATACGCAGTATTTT; cdr3_aa: CASSLGAGTSTDTQYF
v_call: TRBV6-1; clone_size: NA; j_call: TRBJ2-2; cdr3_length: 15; d_call: TRBD2; cdr3_nt: TGTGCCAGCAGTAGTGTGGCGGGAGGCACCGGGGAGCTGTTTTTT; cdr3_aa: CASSSVAGGTGELFF
v_call: TRBV5-4; clone_size: NA; j_call: TRBJ2-3; cdr3_length: 16; d_call: TRBD2; cdr3_nt: TGTGCCAGCAGCTCCGGACTAGCGGACCGTGGTGATACGCAGTATTTT; cdr3_aa: CASSSGLADRGDTQYF
v_call: TRBV5-1; clone_size: few; j_call: TRBJ2-3; cdr3_length: 14; d_call: NA; cdr3_nt: TGCGCCAGCAGCCCCGGGACGACGGGGGATACGCAGTATTTT; cdr3_aa: CASSPGTTGDTQYF
v_call: TRBV9; clone_size: few; j_call: TRBJ1-6; cdr3_length: 14; d_call: TRBD1; cdr3_nt: TGTGCCAGCAGCGTCATGGACAGGGGTTCACCCCTCCACTTT; cdr3_aa: CASSVMDRGSPLHF
v_call: TRBV21-1; clone_size: NA; j_call: TRBJ1-2; cdr3_length: 19; d_call: NA; cdr3_nt: TGTGCCAGCAGCAAAGAAAAGCCACCGGGACAAGGTGACCTCTATGGCTACACCTTC; cdr3_aa: CASSKEKPPGQGDLYGYTF
v_call: TRBV19; clone_size: NA; j_call: TRBJ2-1; cdr3_length: 16; d_call: TRBD1; cdr3_nt: TGTGCCAGTAGCCCCTCCGGGACAGGATCCTACAATGAGCAGTTCTTC; cdr3_aa: CASSPSGTGSYNEQFF
v_call: TRBV27; clone_size: NA; j_call: TRBJ1-6; cdr3_length: 14; d_call: TRBD1; cdr3_nt: TGTGCCAGCAGGCGACAGGGACAGGGTTCACCCCTCCACTTT; cdr3_aa: CASRRQGQGSPLHF
v_call: TRBV5-6; clone_size: NA; j_call: TRBJ1-4; cdr3_length: 15; d_call: NA; cdr3_nt: TGTGCCAGCAGCTTGTTAGGGCAGAACTGGGAAAAACTGTTTTTT; cdr3_aa: CASSLLGQNWEKLFF
v_call: TRBV30; clone_size: NA; j_call: TRBJ2-1; cdr3_length: 11; d_call: NA; cdr3_nt: TGTGCCTGGAGCGGACACGATGAGCAGTTCTTC; cdr3_aa: CAWSGHDEQFF
v_call: TRBV18; clone_size: NA; j_call: TRBJ2-3; cdr3_length: 13; d_call: NA; cdr3_nt: TGTGCCAGCTCACCAGGTCTCACAGATACGCAGTATTTT; cdr3_aa: CASSPGLTDTQYF
v_call: TRBV28; clone_size: NA; j_call: TRBJ1-5; cdr3_length: 14; d_call: NA; cdr3_nt: TGTGCCAGCAGTCCCGAGACGGACAATCAGCCCCAGCATTTT; cdr3_aa: CASSPETDNQPQHF
v_call: TRBV5-4; clone_size: NA; j_call: TRBJ2-1; cdr3_length: 14; d_call: NA; cdr3_nt: TGTGCCAGCAGCTCTTACCTCCAAGAGGAGGAGCAGTTCTTC; cdr3_aa: CASSSYLQEEEQFF
v_call: TRBV19; clone_size: once; j_call: TRBJ2-5; cdr3_length: 15; d_call: TRBD2; cdr3_nt: TGTGCCAGTAGTACCCCGTCCGGAGGGAGGGAAACCCAGTACTTC; cdr3_aa: CASSTPSGGRETQYF
v_call: TRBV18; clone_size: NA; j_call: TRBJ2-5; cdr3_length: 15; d_call: NA; cdr3_nt: TGTGCCAGCTCGCCCGGAGGAAGCGGTCAAGAGACCCAGTACTTC; cdr3_aa: CASSPGGSGQETQYF
v_call: TRBV5-1; clone_size: NA; j_call: TRBJ2-2; cdr3_length: 14; d_call: TRBD1; cdr3_nt: TGCGCCAGCACTGGACAGGGGGCGGCGGGGGAGCTGTTTTTT; cdr3_aa: CASTGQGAAGELFF